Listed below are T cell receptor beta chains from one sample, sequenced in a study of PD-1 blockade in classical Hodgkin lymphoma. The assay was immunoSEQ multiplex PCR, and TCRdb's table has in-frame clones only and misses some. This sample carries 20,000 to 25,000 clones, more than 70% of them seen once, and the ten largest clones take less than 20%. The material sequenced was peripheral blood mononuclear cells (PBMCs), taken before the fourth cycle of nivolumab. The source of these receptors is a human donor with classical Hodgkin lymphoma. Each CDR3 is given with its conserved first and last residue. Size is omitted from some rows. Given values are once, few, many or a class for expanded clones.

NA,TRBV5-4,CASSYPHDRAFDTF
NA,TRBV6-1,CASQNDREQYF
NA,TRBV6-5,CASRGTGNQPQHF
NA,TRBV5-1,CASRSAGTAYTEAFF
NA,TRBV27,CASSLWLAGGTDTQYF
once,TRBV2,CASSYRAHYGYTF
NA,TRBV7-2,CASSADRNTEAFF
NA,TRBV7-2,CASSLVVTHRGEQFF
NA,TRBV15,CATSRDLQGYEQYF
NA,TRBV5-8,CASSHPGRLAVTYEQYF
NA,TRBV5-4,CASILTRPTRAKNIQYF
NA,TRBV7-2,CASSFRTGDRRPLHF
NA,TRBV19,CASSISRKHEQYF
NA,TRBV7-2,CASSLCDQPQHF
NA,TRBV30,CAWRGLRGSYTF
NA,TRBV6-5,CASSYVAGVGQPQHF
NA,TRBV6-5,CASRARDRGPETQYF
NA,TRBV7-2,CASGRDRVTDTQYF
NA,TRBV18,CASSPPVALYEQYF
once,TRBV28,CASSPRAFSGNTIYF
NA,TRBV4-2,CASTEVGDYGYTF
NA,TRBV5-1,CASSLGQGSETQYF
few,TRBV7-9,CASTRAGQGSYEQYF
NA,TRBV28,CASSLGGGVNTEAFF
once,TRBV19,CASSIGGAVNQPQHF